The rows below give T cell receptor beta chains drawn from one sample of a study of identical twins. MiXCR, applied by TCRdb to the 5' RACE reads, yields one record per CDR3 protein. This sample has 400,000 to 500,000 distinct CDR3 sequences; approximately 17% occur once, and the top ten carry around 12%. Material: naive T cells sorted from blood. The receptors stem from a man aged 50 to 60 in good health. Both conserved end residues are part of each CDR3. D genes are given only for firm matches. Size is omitted from some rows. Given values are once, few, many or a class for expanded clones.

abundance	v_gene	j_gene	d_gene	CDR3aa	CDR3nt
many	TRBV4-3	TRBJ1-2	NA	CASSQTNQGIYGYTF	TGCGCCAGCAGCCAAACAAACCAGGGGATCTATGGCTACACCTTC
few	TRBV7-3	TRBJ2-5	NA	CASSLSGGREVEETQYF	TGTGCCAGCAGCTTATCCGGAGGTCGGGAAGTGGAAGAGACCCAGTACTTC
NA	TRBV7-9	TRBJ2-1	TRBD2	CASSLVGGSDEQFF	TGTGCCAGCAGCTTAGTTGGCGGGAGCGATGAGCAGTTCTTC
NA	TRBV9	TRBJ1-2	NA	CASSVVPQWQTKDYTF	TGTGCCAGCAGCGTAGTCCCCCAGTGGCAGACTAAGGACTACACCTTC
many	TRBV7-9	TRBJ2-1	NA	CASMGQGWNEQFF	TGTGCCAGCATGGGGCAGGGGTGGAATGAGCAGTTCTTC
few	TRBV7-8	TRBJ2-5	NA	CASSLLATTQETQYF	TGTGCCAGCAGCTTGCTTGCTACAACGCAAGAGACCCAGTACTTC
many	TRBV12-3/TRBV12-4	TRBJ2-1	NA	CASSQRGAKSYNEQFF	TGTGCCAGCAGCCAACGGGGTGCCAAGTCCTACAATGAGCAGTTCTTC
few	TRBV7-2	TRBJ2-7	NA	CASSLARGVYEQYF	TGTGCCAGCAGCTTAGCCAGGGGGGTTTACGAGCAGTACTTC
few	TRBV20-1	TRBJ2-7	NA	CSAREMSSRGSYEQYF	TGCAGTGCTAGAGAAATGAGTTCAAGGGGCTCCTACGAGCAGTACTTC
NA	TRBV6-5	TRBJ2-7	NA	CASSGQTYEQYF	TGTGCCAGCTCCGGACAAACCTACGAGCAGTACTTC
many	TRBV20-1	TRBJ2-3	TRBD2	CSARIAGGPSTPQYF	TGCAGTGCTAGAATAGCGGGAGGGCCAAGTACCCCGCAGTATTTT
few	TRBV12-3/TRBV12-4	TRBJ2-4	TRBD2	CASSLAGIENIQYF	TGTGCCAGCAGCCTAGCGGGGATTGAGAACATTCAGTACTTC
many	TRBV20-1	TRBJ2-7	NA	CSAYYGTLSSYEQYF	TGCAGTGCCTATTATGGGACATTGAGCTCCTACGAGCAGTACTTC
NA	TRBV4-3	TRBJ2-2	NA	CASSHRGNTGELFF	TGCGCCAGCAGCCACCGGGGGAACACCGGGGAGCTGTTTTTT
NA	TRBV12-3/TRBV12-4	TRBJ2-1	TRBD2	CASSGRLAFYNEQFF	TGTGCCAGCAGTGGGAGACTAGCTTTCTACAATGAGCAGTTCTTC
NA	TRBV18	TRBJ1-1	TRBD1	CASSPSGQGREAFF	TGTGCCAGCTCGCCGTCGGGACAGGGAAGAGAAGCTTTCTTT
NA	TRBV5-1	TRBJ2-7	NA	CASSTQGTHYEQYF	TGCGCCAGCAGCACCCAGGGAACCCACTACGAGCAGTACTTC
many	TRBV14	TRBJ1-1	NA	CASSPLLNTEAFF	TGTGCCAGCAGCCCCCTTTTGAACACTGAAGCTTTCTTT
NA	TRBV4-1	TRBJ2-1	TRBD2	CASSQEGGGPPNEQFF	TGCGCCAGCAGCCAAGAAGGCGGGGGGCCTCCCAATGAGCAGTTCTTC
NA	TRBV5-6	TRBJ1-1	NA	CASRARRKNTEAFF	TGTGCCAGCAGGGCCAGGAGAAAGAACACTGAAGCTTTCTTT
NA	TRBV15	TRBJ2-1	TRBD2	CATSRNVGLGYNEQFF	TGTGCCACCAGCAGAAATGTCGGACTAGGTTACAATGAGCAGTTCTTC
NA	TRBV19	TRBJ2-1	NA	CASSFSPVGHNEQFF	TGTGCCAGTAGTTTCTCTCCCGTGGGGCACAATGAGCAGTTCTTC
NA	TRBV4-2	TRBJ2-3	NA	CASSQARQSTDTQYF	TGTGCCAGCAGCCAAGCCAGGCAGAGCACAGATACGCAGTATTTT
few	TRBV6-1	TRBJ1-4	NA	CASSQYIATNEKLFF	TGTGCCAGCAGTCAATACATTGCAACTAATGAAAAACTGTTTTTT
few	TRBV18	TRBJ1-3	NA	CASSPIATGPGLGNTIYF	TGTGCCAGCTCACCAATCGCGACCGGACCCGGCTTAGGAAACACCATATATTTT
NA	TRBV4-3	TRBJ2-6	NA	CASSQSWAGANVLTF	TGCGCCAGCAGCCAATCTTGGGCTGGGGCCAACGTCCTGACTTTC
many	TRBV29-1	TRBJ1-1	NA	CSVEGEQQNTEAFF	TGCAGCGTTGAAGGAGAGCAGCAGAACACTGAAGCTTTCTTT
NA	TRBV12-3/TRBV12-4	TRBJ1-1	TRBD1	CASRRQGSRTEAFF	TGTGCCAGCAGGCGACAGGGGTCGAGGACTGAAGCTTTCTTT
few	TRBV6-2/TRBV6-3	TRBJ2-3	TRBD2	CASSYSLGSGGPPGGTQYF	TGTGCCAGCAGTTACTCCCTCGGTAGCGGGGGGCCGCCGGGTGGTACGCAGTATTTT
NA	TRBV18	TRBJ2-1	TRBD1	CASSPYGTGVYNEQFF	TGTGCCAGCTCACCATACGGGACAGGGGTCTACAATGAGCAGTTCTTC
many	TRBV5-1	TRBJ2-1	NA	CASTSSTWNEQFF	TGCGCCAGCACATCTAGCACGTGGAATGAGCAGTTCTTC
many	TRBV20-1	TRBJ1-2	NA	CSAQRERTYGYTF	TGCAGTGCCCAGAGAGAAAGAACCTATGGCTACACCTTC
NA	TRBV14	TRBJ2-5	NA	CASSQDSVRETQYF	TGTGCCAGCAGCCAAGATTCCGTTCGAGAGACCCAGTACTTC
NA	TRBV5-1	TRBJ2-7	NA	CASSLASTTYEQYF	TGCGCCAGCAGCTTGGCTTCAACAACCTACGAGCAGTACTTC
NA	TRBV9	TRBJ2-7	NA	CASSVGRTAYEQYF	TGTGCCAGCAGCGTAGGAAGGACAGCCTACGAGCAGTACTTC
NA	TRBV5-1	TRBJ2-7	NA	CASSLDMGAAAYEQYF	TGCGCCAGCAGCTTGGATATGGGGGCAGCAGCCTACGAGCAGTACTTC